This T cell receptor (beta chain) was captured in a study of T cell responses to AZD1222 COVID-19 vaccine. Study outcomes and limitations: Spike-specific TCR depth and breadth grew after two AZD1222 doses. Clonal diversity may have been underestimated, and the donors were mostly white British, with more females than males.

Of note for this clone: The antigen remains undetermined.

Libraries were prepared by immunoSEQ multiplex PCR; TCRdb keeps only in-frame clonotypes and omits some of them. The sample lists some 200,000 clones, under 95% occurring once. V lost 0 bases and J lost 1, with 6 bases in between. The CDR3 covers 14 residues. Germline CDR1 reads MNHEY; CDR2 reads SMNVEV (reference sequence). The V and J genes are TRBV27 and TRBJ1-1, with D unclear. The sample was peripheral blood, taken on day 0 of MenACWY control vaccination. The receptor's source is an adult in good health. Here the CDR3 reads CASSLSLGNTEAFF. DNA of the CDR3: TGTGCCAGCAGTTTATCGTTAGGGAACACTGAAGCTTTCTTT.